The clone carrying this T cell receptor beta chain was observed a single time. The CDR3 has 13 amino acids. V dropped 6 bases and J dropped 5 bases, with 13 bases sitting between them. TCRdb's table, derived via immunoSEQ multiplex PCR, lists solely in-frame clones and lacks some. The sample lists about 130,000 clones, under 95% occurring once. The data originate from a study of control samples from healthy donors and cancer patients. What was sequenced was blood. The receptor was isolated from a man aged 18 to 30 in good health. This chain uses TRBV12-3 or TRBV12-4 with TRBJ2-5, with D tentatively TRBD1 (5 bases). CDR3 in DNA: TGTGCCAGCAGCCGGACAAACGGGGAGACCCAGTACTTC. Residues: CASSRTNGETQYF.